This T cell receptor (beta chain) was observed in a study of lymphopenia after photon versus proton radiotherapy. Study-level points and caveats: Larger post-nadir TCR diversity loss correlated inversely with survival in deceased patients. After the lymphocyte nadir, photon-treated repertoires showed oligoclonal expansion, especially of CD8+ Temra cells. Relative stability marked proton patients; photon patients lost diversity and naive cells.

In germline, CDR1 is SNHLY, CDR2 FYNNEI. V was cut by 6 bases and J by 2 bases, with 10 bases left in between. CDR3 length: 13 amino acids. About this clone itself: No antigen is known for it.

Clones were read by immunoSEQ multiplex PCR, and TCRdb kept only the in-frame ones, dropping some. The repertoire holds some 2,000 clones, with roughly 79% as singletons. The source of this sequence is a man older than 75 with cholangiocarcinoma. The rearrangement joins TRBV2 to TRBJ1-1, with D perhaps TRBD1 (6 bases). The sequences come from peripheral blood, collected from a patient treated with photon-based radiotherapy. In nucleotides, the CDR3 is TGTGCCAGCAGCCGGGACACCAACACTGAAGCTTTCTTT. Translated, it gives CASSRDTNTEAFF. Together with reference TRBV2 and TRBJ1-1, the CDR3 gives the full variable domain: EPEVTQTPSHQVTQMGQEVILRCVPISNHLYFYWYRQILGQKVEFLVSFYNNEISEKSEIFDDQFSVERPDGSNFTLKIRSTKLEDSAMYFCASSRDTNTEAFFGQGTRLTVV.